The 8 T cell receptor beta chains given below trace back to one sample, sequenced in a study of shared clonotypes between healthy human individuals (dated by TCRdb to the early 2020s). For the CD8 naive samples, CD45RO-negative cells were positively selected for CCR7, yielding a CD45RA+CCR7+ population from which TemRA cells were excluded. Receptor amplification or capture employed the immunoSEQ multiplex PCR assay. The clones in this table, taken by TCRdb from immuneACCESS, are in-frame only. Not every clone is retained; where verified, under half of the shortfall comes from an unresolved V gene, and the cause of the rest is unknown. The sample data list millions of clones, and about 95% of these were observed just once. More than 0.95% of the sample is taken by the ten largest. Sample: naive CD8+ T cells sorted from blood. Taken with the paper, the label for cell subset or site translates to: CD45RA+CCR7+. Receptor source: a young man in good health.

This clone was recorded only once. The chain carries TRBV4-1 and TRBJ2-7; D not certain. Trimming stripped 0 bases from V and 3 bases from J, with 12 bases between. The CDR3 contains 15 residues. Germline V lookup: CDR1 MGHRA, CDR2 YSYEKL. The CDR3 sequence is CASSQDPAGYYEQYF. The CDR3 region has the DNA TGCGCCAGCAGCCAAGATCCTGCTGGGTACTACGAGCAGTACTTC.

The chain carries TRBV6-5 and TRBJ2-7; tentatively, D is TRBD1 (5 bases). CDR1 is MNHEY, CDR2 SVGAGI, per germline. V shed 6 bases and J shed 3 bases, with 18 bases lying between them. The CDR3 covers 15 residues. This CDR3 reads CASSPLAGRFYEQYF. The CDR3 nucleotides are TGTGCCAGCAGCCCCCTGGCAGGGCGCTTCTACGAGCAGTACTTC.

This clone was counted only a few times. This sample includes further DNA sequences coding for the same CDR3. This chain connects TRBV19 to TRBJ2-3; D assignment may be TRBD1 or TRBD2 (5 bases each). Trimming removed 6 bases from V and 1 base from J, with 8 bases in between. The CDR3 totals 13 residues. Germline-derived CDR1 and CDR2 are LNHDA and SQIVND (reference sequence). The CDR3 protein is CASRRGGTDTQYF. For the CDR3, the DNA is TGTGCCAGTAGAAGAGGGGGCACAGATACGCAGTATTTT.

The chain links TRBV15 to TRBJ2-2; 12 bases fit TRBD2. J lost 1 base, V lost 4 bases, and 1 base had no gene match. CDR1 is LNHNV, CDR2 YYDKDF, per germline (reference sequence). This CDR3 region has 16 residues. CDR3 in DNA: TGTGCCACCAGCACGACTAGCGGGGGGAACACCGGGGAGCTGTTTTTT. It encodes CATSTTSGGNTGELFF.

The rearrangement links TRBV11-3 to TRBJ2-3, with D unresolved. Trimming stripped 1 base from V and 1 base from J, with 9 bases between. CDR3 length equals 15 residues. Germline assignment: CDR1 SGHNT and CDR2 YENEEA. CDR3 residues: CASSLAYSGTDTQYF. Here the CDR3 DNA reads TGTGCCAGCAGCTTAGCATACTCAGGCACAGATACGCAGTATTTT.

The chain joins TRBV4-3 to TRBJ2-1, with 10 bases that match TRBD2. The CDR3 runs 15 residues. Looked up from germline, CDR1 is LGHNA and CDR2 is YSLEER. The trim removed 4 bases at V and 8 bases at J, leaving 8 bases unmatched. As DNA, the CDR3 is TGCGCCAGCAGCCCGCTAGCGGGAGTTCGGGATGAGCAGTTCTTC. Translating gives CASSPLAGVRDEQFF.

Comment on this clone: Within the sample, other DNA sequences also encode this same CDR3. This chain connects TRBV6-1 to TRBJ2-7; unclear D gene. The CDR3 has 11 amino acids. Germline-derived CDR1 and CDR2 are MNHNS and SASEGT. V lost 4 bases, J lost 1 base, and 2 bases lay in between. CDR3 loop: CASSGSYEQYF. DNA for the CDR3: TGTGCCAGCAGTGGGTCCTACGAGCAGTACTTC.

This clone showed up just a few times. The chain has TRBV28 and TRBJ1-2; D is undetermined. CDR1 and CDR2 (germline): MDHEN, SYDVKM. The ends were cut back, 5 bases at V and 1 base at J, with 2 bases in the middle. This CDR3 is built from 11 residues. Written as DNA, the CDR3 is TGTGCCAGCAGTGTTAACTATGGCTACACCTTC. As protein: CASSVNYGYTF.